This TCR beta chain was identified during a study of Graves' ophthalmopathy and Graves' hyperthyroidism (dated by TCRdb to the late 2010s). Notes on the research overall: Peripheral blood was collected at initial diagnosis, prior to any treatment. The study used TCR beta repertoire signatures to distinguish Graves' ophthalmopathy from Graves' hyperthyroidism and to predict progression to ophthalmopathy. In total, 135 blood samples were TCR-sequenced: around 42 ophthalmopathy, under 80 hyperthyroidism and approximately 17 hyperthyroidism-to-ophthalmopathy patients. A discovery set of 100 patients (around 40 ophthalmopathy, about 58 stable hyperthyroidism) was enrolled to explore V-J signatures distinguishing ophthalmopathy from hyperthyroidism. The independent validation cohort included some 19 hyperthyroidism patients plus 17 patients who later progressed from hyperthyroidism to ophthalmopathy. In more than five hyperthyroidism patients, the T-cell repertoires found in thyroid tissue were compared with those found in blood. After sampling, hyperthyroidism patients received methimazole starting at 30 mg daily, and ophthalmopathy patients received high-dose intravenous methylprednisolone. Study-level results and caveats: Ophthalmopathy was separated from stable hyperthyroidism by the 13-signature model with roughly 87% sensitivity and about 81% specificity in cross-validation and with 80%/75% in the test set. In validation, the model predicted ophthalmopathy progression with 70.59% sensitivity and about 77% specificity; approximately 12 predicted patients were CT-confirmed with GO in a median of roughly 6.8 months. No statistical method was used to set the sample size in advance, and the investigators knew which group each participant was assigned to. Among expanded thyroid clonotypes with frequency above 0.001, most also showed up in blood, which suggests that blood repertoires may reflect the thyroid immune response.

The ophthalmopathy patients had moderately to severely active disease, with a Clinical Activity Score of 3 or higher, a NOSPECS grade of 4 or higher, and a disease duration of less than 3 months. Patients with other autoimmune diseases, uncontrolled infections, pregnancy or lactation were excluded. Clinical symptoms, serum thyroxine, TRAb, thyroid ultrasound and orbital computed tomography were used for diagnosis. Ficoll-Paque density gradient centrifugation was used to isolate PBMCs from approximately 11 ml of fresh peripheral blood. Total RNA was extracted using Trizol reagent, and RNA quality was checked on an Agilent 2100 Bioanalyzer. For repertoire sequencing, TCR beta CDR3 regions were amplified from RNA transcripts. The first round was an RT-PCR using HTBI primers with the Qiagen OneStep RT-PCR kit, and this first round was followed by a second-round multiplex PCR, then size selection and purification. Sequencing of the libraries was carried out on an Illumina HiSeq2000 in paired-end mode with 100 bp reads. Processing in the source paper ran as follows. SOAPnuke was used to process the reads, throwing out any read that had adapters, had uncalled bases, had a mean Phred below 15, or lacked an exact constant-primer or identifier match. COPE v1.2.5 was used to merge high-quality paired reads. Clonotypes were defined as unique nucleotide sequences and were aligned to IMGT TRB V, D and J references using MiTCR v1.1. The analysis was limited to V-J combinations with a frequency above 0.0001, which together covered 99.2% of the repertoires. For each V-J combination, a TCR clonal expansion and chaos score was defined as F50 clonal expansion divided by the chaos observed in the TCRdist matrix. Welch's t-statistics and random forest were used to reduce the features to 13 V-J combinations, which were then used as input to a naive Bayes classifier. Thyroid-blood repertoire similarity was quantified with the Morisita-Horn index. Starting from the raw public reads, TCRdb applied fastp trimming at Q25, assembled clones with MiXCR and retained in-frame beta chains. All rows with the same CDR3 protein become a single entry with the most common DNA and genes. These V and J calls derive from TCRdb rather than the authors' analysis. The sample profile shows over 650,000 distinct CDR3 sequences; about 40% of them were found once. Around 3.3% of the sample goes to the ten largest clones.

Worth noting for this clonotype: Its antigen has not been determined. No base qualities exist here, and no much larger clone lies one base off it.

The CDR3 sequence holds 14 residues, the cysteine and phenylalanine included. Left in the record is the CDR3 DNA by itself, 42 bases read in frame from the first base. Taken from the germline V gene, the CDR1 and CDR2 loops are ENHRY and SYGVKD. V gives up 5 bases and J gives up 1 base, and the segment between their germline ends measures 11 bases. Sequenced sample: peripheral blood. The sequence links TRBV10-3 to TRBJ2-5, with TRBD1 as a weak D call on 6 bases. The clonotype comes from an adult man with Graves' ophthalmopathy. The bases read TGTGCCATCAGTCTAGGACAGATCCAAGAGACCCAGTACTTC. Its protein product is CAISLGQIQETQYF.